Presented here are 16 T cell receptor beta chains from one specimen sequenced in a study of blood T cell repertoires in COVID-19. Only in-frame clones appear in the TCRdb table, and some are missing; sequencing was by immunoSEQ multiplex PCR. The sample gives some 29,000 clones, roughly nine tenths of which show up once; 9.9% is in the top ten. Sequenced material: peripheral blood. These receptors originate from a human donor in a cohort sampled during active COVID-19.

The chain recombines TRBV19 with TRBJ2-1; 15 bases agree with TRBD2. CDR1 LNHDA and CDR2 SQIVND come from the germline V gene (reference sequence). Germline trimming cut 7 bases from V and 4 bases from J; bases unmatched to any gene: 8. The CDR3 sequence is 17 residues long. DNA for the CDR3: TGTGCCAGTACGGGGACTAGCGGGGGGTCGGGTTACAATGAGCAGTTCTTC. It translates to CASTGTSGGSGYNEQFF.

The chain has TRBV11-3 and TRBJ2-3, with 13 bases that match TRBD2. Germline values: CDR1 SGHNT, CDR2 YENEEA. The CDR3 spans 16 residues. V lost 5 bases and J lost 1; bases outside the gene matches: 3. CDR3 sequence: CASSRGLAGGTDTQYF. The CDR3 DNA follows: TGTGCCAGCAGCCGCGGACTAGCGGGGGGCACAGATACGCAGTATTTT.

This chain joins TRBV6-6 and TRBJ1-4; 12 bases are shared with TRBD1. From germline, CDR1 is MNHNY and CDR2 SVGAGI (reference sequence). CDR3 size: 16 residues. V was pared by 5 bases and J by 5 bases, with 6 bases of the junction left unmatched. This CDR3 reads CASSHGTGGANEKLFF. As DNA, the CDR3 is TGTGCCAGCAGTCACGGGACAGGGGGCGCAAATGAAAAACTGTTTTTT.

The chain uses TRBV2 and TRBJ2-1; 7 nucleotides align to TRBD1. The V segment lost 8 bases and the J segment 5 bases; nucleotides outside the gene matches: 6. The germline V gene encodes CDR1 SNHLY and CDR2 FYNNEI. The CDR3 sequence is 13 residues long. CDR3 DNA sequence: TGTGCCAGCCGGACGACAGGGAACAATGAGCAGTTCTTC. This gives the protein CASRTTGNNEQFF.

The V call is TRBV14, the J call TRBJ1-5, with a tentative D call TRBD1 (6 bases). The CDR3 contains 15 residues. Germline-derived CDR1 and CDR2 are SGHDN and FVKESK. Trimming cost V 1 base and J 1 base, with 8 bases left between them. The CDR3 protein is CASSQVRGSNQPQHF. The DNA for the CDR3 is TGTGCCAGCAGCCAAGTTAGGGGGAGCAATCAGCCCCAGCATTTT.

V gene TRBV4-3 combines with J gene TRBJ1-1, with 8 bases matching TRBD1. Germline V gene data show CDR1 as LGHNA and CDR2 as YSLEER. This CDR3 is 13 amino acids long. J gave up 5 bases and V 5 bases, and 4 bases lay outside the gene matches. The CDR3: CASSSDRVTEAFF. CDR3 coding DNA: TGCGCCAGCAGCTCGGACAGGGTTACTGAAGCTTTCTTT.

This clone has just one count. Here the CDR3 reads CASSIGGASQPQHF. The CDR3 coding sequence is TGTGCCAGTAGTATCGGAGGGGCGAGTCAGCCCCAGCATTTT. The chain combines TRBV19 with TRBJ1-5; the D gene is possibly TRBD1 (5 bases). CDR3 length equals 14 residues. With 3 bases removed from V and 6 bases from J, the gap between germline ends came to 12 bases. From germline, CDR1 is LNHDA and CDR2 SQIVND (reference sequence).

The CDR3 region has the DNA TGTGCCTGGGGGCCTGGAGGTACGCAGTATTTT. Translated, it gives CAWGPGGTQYF. V usage is TRBV30 and J usage is TRBJ2-3; D might be TRBD2 (5 bases). Trimming pared 5 bases from V and 8 bases from J, leaving 11 bases between. Germline V lookup: CDR1 GTSNPN, CDR2 SVGIG (reference sequence). This CDR3 is 11 amino acids long.

CDR3 sequence reads: CAIRGVSGQDSPLHF. DNA for the CDR3: TGTGCCATCAGGGGAGTTTCCGGACAGGATTCACCCCTCCACTTT. The V call is TRBV10-3, the J call TRBJ1-6; 7 bases map to TRBD1. CDR1 and CDR2 from the germline V gene are ENHRY and SYGVKD. CDR3 length: 15 residues. V lost 6 bases, J lost 8 bases, and 10 bases stayed unmatched.

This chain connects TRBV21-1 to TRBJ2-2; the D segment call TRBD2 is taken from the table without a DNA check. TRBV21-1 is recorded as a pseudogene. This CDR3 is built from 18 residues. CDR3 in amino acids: CARVWSSGGHANTGELFF. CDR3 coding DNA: TGTGCCAGGGTTTGGAGTAGCGGGGGGCACGCGAACACCGGGGAGCTGTTTTTT.

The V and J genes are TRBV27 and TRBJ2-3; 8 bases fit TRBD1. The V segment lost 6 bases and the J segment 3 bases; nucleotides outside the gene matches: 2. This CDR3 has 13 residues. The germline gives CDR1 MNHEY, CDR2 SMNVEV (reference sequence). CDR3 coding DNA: TGTGCCAGCAGGCAGGGGGCTACAGATACGCAGTATTTT. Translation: CASRQGATDTQYF.

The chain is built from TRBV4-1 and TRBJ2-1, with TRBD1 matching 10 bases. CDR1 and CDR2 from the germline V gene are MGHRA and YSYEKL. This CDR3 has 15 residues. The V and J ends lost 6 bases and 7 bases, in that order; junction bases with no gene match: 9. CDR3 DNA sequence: TGCGCCAGCAGTATGGGACAGGGGATGGAGAATGAGCAGTTCTTC. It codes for CASSMGQGMENEQFF.

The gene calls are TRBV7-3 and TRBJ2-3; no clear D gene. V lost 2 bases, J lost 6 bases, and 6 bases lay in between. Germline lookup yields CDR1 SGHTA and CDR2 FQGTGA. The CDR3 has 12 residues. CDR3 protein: CASSLPPDTQYF. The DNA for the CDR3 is TGTGCCAGCAGCTTACCCCCGGATACGCAGTATTTT.

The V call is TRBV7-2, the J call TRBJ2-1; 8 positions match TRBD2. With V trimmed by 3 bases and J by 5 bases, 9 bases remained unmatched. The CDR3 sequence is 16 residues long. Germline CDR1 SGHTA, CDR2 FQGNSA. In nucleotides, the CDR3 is TGTGCCAGCAGCTTCTCCGGGACTAGGACGAACAATGAGCAGTTCTTC. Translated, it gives CASSFSGTRTNNEQFF.

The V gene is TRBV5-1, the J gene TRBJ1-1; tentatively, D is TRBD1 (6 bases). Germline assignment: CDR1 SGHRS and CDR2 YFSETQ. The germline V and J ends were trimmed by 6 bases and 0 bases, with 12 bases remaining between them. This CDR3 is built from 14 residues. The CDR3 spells CASTPQGLNTEAFF. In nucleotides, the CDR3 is TGCGCCAGCACCCCACAGGGCTTGAACACTGAAGCTTTCTTT. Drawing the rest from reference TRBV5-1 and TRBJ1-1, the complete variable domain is KAGVTQTPRYLIKTRGQQVTLSCSPISGHRSVSWYQQTPGQGLQFLFEYFSETQRNKGNFPGRFSGRQFSNSRSEMNVSTLELGDSALYLCASTPQGLNTEAFFGQGTRLTVV.

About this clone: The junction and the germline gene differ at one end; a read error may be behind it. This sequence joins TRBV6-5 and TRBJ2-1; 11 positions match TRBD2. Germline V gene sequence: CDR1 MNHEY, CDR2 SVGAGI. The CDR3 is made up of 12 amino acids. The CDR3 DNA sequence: TGTGCCAGCAGGCCTACTAGCGGGGGAGTGATCTTC. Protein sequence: CASRPTSGGVIF.